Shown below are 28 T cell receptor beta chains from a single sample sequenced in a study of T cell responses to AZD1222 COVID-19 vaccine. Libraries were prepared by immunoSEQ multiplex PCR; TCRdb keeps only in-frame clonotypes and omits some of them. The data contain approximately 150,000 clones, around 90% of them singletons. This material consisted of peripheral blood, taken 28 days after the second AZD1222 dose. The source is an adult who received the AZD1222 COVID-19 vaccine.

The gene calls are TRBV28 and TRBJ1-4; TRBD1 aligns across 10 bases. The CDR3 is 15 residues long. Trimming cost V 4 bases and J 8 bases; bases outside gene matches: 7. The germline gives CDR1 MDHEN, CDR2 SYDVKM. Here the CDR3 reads CASSSPGTGEEKLFF. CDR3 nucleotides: TGTGCCAGCAGTTCACCTGGGACAGGGGAGGAAAAACTGTTTTTT. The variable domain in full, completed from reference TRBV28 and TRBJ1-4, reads DVKVTQSSRYLVKRTGEKVFLECVQDMDHENMFWYRQDPGLGLRLIYFSYDVKMKEKGDIPEGYSVSREKKERFSLILESASTNQTSMYLCASSSPGTGEEKLFFGSGTQLSVL.

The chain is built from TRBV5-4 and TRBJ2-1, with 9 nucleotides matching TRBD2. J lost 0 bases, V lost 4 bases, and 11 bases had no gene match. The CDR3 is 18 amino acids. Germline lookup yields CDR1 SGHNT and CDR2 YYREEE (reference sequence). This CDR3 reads CASSTFFSGRDSYNEQFF. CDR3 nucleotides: TGTGCCAGCAGCACCTTCTTTAGCGGGAGAGACTCCTACAATGAGCAGTTCTTC.

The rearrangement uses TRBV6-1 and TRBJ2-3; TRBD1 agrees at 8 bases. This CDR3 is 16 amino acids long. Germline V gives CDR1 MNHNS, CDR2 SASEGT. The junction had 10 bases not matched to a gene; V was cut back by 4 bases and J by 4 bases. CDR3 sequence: CASSVRKDRASDTQYF. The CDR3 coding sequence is TGTGCCAGCAGTGTCCGGAAGGACAGGGCTTCAGATACGCAGTATTTT.

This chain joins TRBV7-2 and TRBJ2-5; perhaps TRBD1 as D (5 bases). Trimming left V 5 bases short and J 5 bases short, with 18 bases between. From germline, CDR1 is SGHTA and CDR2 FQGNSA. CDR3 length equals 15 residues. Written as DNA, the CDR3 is TGTGCCAGCAGCGTAAACAGGTTCCCCGGGGAGACCCAGTACTTC. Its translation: CASSVNRFPGETQYF.

The CDR3 coding sequence is TGCGCCAGCAGCTTGACAGGGGGAATGACTTCACCCCTCCACTTT. It yields the protein CASSLTGGMTSPLHF. The genes are TRBV5-1 and TRBJ1-6; the match to TRBD1 covers 8 bases. The CDR3 extends over 15 amino acids. Losses at the gene ends were 1 base for V and 9 bases for J; bases not matched to a gene: 6. Germline CDR1 reads SGHRS; CDR2 reads YFSETQ.

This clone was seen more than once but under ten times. CDR3 region: CASTQTVRNSPLHF. DNA for the CDR3: TGTGCCAGTACCCAGACAGTCCGTAATTCACCCCTCCACTTT. This chain connects TRBV19 to TRBJ1-6; TRBD1 might be the D (5 bases). Trimming cost V 7 bases and J 6 bases, with 13 bases left between them. Looked up from germline, CDR1 is LNHDA and CDR2 is SQIVND (reference sequence). The CDR3 is 14 residues long. Looking up the rest from reference TRBV19 and TRBJ1-6 gives the full variable domain: DGGITQSPKYLFRKEGQNVTLSCEQNLNHDAMYWYRQDPGQGLRLIYYSQIVNDFQKGDIAEGYSVSREKKESFPLTVTSAQKNPTAFYLCASTQTVRNSPLHFGNGTRLTVT.

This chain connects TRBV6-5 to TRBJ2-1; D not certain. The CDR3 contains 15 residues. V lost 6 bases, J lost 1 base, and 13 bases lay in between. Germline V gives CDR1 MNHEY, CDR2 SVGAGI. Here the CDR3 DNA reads TGTGCCAGCAGCCCCTTGACAAAATCCTACAATGAGCAGTTCTTC. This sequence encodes CASSPLTKSYNEQFF.

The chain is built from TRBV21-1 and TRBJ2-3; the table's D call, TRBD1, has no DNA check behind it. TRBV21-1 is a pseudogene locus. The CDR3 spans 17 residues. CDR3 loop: CASSKLWNRRHTDTQYF. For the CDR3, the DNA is TGTGCCAGCAGCAAACTGTGGAACAGGAGACACACAGATACGCAGTATTTT.

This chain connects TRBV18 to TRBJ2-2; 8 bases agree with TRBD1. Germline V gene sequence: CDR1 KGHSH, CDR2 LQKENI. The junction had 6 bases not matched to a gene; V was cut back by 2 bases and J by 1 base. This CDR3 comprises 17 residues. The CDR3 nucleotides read TGTGCCAGCTCACCATTGACAGGGGCCTGGAACACCGGGGAGCTGTTTTTT. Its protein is CASSPLTGAWNTGELFF.

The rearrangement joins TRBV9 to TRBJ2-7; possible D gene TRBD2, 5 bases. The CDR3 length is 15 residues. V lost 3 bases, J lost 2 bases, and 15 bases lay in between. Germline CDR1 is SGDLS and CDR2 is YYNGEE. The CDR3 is CASSESLDIPYEQYF. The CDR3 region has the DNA TGTGCCAGCAGCGAGTCACTAGATATTCCCTACGAGCAGTACTTC.

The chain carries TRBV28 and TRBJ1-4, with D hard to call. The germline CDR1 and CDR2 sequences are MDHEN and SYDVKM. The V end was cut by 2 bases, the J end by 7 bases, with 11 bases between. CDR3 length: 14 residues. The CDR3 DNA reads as TGTGCCAGCAGTTTACACGGTTCGAGTGAAAAACTGTTTTTT. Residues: CASSLHGSSEKLFF.

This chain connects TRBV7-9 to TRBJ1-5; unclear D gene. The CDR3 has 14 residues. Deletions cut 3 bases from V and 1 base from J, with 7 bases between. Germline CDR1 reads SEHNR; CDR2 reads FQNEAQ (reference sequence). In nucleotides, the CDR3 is TGTGCCAGCAGCTTTCTTGGGAGCAATCAGCCCCAGCATTTT. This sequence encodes CASSFLGSNQPQHF.

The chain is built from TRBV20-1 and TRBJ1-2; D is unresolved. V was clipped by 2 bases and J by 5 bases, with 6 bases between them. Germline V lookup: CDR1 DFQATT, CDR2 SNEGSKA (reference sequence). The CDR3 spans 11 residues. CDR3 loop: CSARSDYGYTF. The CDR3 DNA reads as TGCAGTGCTAGATCAGATTATGGCTACACCTTC.

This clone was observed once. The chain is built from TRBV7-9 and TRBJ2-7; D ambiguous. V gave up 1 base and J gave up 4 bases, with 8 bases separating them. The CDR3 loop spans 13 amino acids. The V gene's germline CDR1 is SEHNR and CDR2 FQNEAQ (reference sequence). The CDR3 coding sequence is TGTGCCAGCAGCTTAGAAAGGCCTTACGAGCAGTACTTC. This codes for CASSLERPYEQYF.

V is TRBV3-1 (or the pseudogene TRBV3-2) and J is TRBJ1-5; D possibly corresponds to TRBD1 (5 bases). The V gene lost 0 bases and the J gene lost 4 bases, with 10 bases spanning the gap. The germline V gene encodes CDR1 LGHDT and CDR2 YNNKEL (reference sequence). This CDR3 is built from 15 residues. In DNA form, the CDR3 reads TGTGCCAGCAGCCAAGATTGGGCAGGGAATCAGCCCCAGCATTTT. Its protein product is CASSQDWAGNQPQHF.

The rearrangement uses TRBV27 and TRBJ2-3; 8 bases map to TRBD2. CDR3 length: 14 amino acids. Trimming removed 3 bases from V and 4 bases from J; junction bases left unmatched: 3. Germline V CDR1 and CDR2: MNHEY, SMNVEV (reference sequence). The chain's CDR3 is CASSFRGGADTQYF. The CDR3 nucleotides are TGTGCCAGCAGTTTCCGGGGGGGGGCAGATACGCAGTATTTT.

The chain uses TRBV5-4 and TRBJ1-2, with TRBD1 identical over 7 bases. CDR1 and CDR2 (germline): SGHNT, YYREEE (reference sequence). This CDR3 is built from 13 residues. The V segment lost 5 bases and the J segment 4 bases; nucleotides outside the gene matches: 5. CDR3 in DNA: TGTGCCAGCAGGCCGGGACAGCTCTATGGCTACACCTTC. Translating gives CASRPGQLYGYTF.

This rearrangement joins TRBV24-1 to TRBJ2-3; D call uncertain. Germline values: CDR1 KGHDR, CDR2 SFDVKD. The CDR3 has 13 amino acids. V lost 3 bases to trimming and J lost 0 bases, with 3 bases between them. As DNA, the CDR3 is TGTGCCACCAGTGATAGAAGCACAGATACGCAGTATTTT. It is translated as CATSDRSTDTQYF.

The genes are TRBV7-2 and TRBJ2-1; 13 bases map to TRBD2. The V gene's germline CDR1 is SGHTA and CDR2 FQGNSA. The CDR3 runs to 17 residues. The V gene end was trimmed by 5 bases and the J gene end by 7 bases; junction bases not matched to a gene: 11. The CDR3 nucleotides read TGTGCCAGCAGCCCGGGACTAGCGGGACGAACCGCGAATGAGCAGTTCTTC. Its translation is CASSPGLAGRTANEQFF.

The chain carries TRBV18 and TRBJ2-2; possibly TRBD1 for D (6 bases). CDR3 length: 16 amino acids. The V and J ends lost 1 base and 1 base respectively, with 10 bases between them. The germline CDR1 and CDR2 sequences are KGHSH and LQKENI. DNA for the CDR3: TGTGCCAGCTCACCACTGTTGACAGGGAACACCGGGGAGCTGTTTTTT. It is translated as CASSPLLTGNTGELFF.

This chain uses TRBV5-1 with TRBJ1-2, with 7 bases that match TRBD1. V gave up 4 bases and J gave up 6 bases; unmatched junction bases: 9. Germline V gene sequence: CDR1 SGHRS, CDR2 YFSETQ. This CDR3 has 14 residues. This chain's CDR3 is CASSDRQGGHGYTF. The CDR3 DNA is TGCGCCAGCAGCGATCGACAGGGTGGCCATGGCTACACCTTC.

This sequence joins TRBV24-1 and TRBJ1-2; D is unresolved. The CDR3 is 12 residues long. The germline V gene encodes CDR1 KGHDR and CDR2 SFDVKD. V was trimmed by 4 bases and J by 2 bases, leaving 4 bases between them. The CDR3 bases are TGTGCCACCAGTGAGGCAAACTATGGCTACACCTTC. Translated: CATSEANYGYTF.

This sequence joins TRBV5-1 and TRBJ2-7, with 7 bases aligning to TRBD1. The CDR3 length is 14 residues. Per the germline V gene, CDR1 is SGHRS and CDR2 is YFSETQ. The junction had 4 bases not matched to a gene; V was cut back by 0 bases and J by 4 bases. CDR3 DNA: TGCGCCAGCAGCTTGGCCGGGACAGAGTACGAGCAGTACTTC. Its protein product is CASSLAGTEYEQYF.

For the CDR3, the DNA is TGCGCCAGCAGCCAAGGCCCCCCTAGCGGGAGGGCCAAGGAGCAGTACTTC. Translating it yields CASSQGPPSGRAKEQYF. The chain is built from TRBV4-1 and TRBJ2-7, with TRBD2 identical over 12 bases. With V trimmed by 1 base and J by 7 bases, 11 bases remained unmatched. CDR1 and CDR2 (germline): MGHRA, YSYEKL. The CDR3 is 17 amino acids.

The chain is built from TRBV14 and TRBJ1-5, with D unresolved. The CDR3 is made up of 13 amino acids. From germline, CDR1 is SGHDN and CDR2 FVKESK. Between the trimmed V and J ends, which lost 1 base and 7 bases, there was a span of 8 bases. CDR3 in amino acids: CASSQGGRQPQHF. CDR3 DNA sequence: TGTGCCAGCAGCCAAGGAGGGAGGCAGCCCCAGCATTTT.

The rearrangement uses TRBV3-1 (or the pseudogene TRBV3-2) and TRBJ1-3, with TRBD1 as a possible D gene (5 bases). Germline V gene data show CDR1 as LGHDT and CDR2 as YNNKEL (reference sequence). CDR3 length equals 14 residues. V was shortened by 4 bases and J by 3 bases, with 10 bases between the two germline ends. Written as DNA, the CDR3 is TGTGCCAGCAGCCGGGAGGGGATTGGAAACACCATATATTTT. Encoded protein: CASSREGIGNTIYF.

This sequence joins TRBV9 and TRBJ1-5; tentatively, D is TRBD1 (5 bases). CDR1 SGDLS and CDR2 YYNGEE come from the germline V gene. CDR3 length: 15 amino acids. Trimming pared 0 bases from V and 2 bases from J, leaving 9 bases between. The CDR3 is CASSVDWGGNQPQHF. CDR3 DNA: TGTGCCAGCAGCGTAGATTGGGGGGGCAATCAGCCCCAGCATTTT.

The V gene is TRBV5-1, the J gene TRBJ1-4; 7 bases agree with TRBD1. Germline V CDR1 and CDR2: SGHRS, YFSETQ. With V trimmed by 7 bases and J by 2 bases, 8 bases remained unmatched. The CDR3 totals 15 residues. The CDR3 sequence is CASRLGQLTNEKLFF. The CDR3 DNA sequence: TGCGCCAGCCGTTTGGGACAGCTTACTAATGAAAAACTGTTTTTT.